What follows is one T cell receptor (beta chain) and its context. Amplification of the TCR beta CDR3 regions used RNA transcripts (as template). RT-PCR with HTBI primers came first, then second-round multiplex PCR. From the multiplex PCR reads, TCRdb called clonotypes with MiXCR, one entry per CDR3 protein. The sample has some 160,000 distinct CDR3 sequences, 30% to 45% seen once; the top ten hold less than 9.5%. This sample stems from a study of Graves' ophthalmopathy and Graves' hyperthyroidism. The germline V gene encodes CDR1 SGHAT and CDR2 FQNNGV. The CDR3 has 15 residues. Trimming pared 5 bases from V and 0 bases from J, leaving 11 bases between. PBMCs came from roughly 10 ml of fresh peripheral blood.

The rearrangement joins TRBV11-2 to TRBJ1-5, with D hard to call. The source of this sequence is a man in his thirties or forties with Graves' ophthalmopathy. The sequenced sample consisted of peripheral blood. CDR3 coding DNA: TGTGCCAGCAGCCCGGACGGAGATAGCAATCAGCCCCAGCATTTT. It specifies CASSPDGDSNQPQHF.